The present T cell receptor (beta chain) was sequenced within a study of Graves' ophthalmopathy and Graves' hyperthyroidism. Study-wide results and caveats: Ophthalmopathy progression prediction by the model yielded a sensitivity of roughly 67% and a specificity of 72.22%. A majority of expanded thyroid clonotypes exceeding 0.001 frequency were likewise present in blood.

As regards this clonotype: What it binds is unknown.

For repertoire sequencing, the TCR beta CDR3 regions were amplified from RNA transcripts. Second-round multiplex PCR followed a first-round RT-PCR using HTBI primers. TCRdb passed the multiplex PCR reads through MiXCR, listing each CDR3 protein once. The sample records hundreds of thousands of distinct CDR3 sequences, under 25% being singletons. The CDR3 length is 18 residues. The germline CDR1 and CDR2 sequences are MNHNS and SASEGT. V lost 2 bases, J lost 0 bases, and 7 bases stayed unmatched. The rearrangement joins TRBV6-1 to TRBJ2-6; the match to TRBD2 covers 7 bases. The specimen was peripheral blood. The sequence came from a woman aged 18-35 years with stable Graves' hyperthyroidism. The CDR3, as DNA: TGTGCCAGCAGTGAATCTAGCGGAGGAAGCTCTGGGGCCAACGTCCTGACTTTC. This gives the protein CASSESSGGSSGANVLTF.